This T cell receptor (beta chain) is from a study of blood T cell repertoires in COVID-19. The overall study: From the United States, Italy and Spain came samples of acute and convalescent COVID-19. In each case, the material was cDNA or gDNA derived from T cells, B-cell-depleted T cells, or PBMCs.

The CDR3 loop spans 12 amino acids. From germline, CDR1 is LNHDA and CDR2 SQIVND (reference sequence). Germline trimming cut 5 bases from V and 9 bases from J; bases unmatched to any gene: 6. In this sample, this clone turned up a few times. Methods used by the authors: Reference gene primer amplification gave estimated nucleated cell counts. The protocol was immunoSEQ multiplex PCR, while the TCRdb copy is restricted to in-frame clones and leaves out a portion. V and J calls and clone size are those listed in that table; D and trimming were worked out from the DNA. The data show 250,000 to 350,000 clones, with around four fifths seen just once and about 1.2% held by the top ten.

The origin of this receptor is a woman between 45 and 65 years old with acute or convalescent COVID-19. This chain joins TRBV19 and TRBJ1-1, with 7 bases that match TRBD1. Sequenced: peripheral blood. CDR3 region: CASSQDRAKAFF. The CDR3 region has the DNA TGTGCCAGTAGTCAAGACAGGGCCAAAGCTTTCTTT.